This T cell receptor (beta chain) was sequenced during a study of blood T cells in healthy people across ages (dated by TCRdb to between 2015 and 2016). As for the study more broadly: In model experiments, template switching captured about one uniquely barcoded TCR beta cDNA molecule for every two T cells. To track age-related changes in TCR beta repertoire diversity, the study relied on deep sequencing normalized with unique cDNA molecular identifiers. The donors were divided into four age groups: young (average approximately 17 years), middle-aged (over 35), aged (around 59) and long-lived (roughly 82). Donors of different ages were randomly distributed across sequencing lanes to avoid experimental bias. Two additional independent replicas of 1 million unique cDNA reads from the same blood draw were analyzed for two donors (one aged 18 to 30 and one aged 80 or older).

Receptor amplification or capture employed 5' RACE. Sequenced using an Illumina HiSeq 2500. A second PCR of about 6 to 12 cycles was run with a J-beta primer mix and a sample-barcoded 5' primer. A unique molecular identifier was introduced onto each TCR beta cDNA molecule by a template-switch 5' adaptor carrying 12 random nucleotides. Each sample yielded at least 3 million CDR3-containing paired-end reads. All of the RNA was converted into first-strand cDNA using the Mint cDNA synthesis kit, with a TRBC-specific oligonucleotide serving as the primer. Following uracil-DNA glycosylase treatment, a first 18-cycle PCR with universal primers M1SS and BC2_uni_R was performed on all cDNA. The source study handled its data this way. For normalization, 1 million high-quality reads were randomly selected from each sample, with every read carrying a distinct molecular identifier. Instead of being binned into consensus sequences, reads that shared molecular identifiers were thrown out. MiTCR, set to a Q25 quality threshold and the strictest error-elimination algorithm, was used for CDR3 identification, clonotype clustering and error correction. A nonparametric unseen species model using Euler transformation provided a lower-bound estimate of total TCR beta diversity. In-frame beta chains were kept once TCRdb had trimmed the public reads at Q25 with fastp and called clones with MiXCR. Under each unique CDR3 protein, matching rows form one entry showing the most common genes and DNA. The authors' filters were not applied to this entry. The sample table records about 700,000 distinct CDR3 sequences; approximately 31% of these occur just once. The ten largest account for 15% to 19% of the sample.

Trimming takes 7 bases off V and 5 bases off J; junction bases not matched to a gene: 9. The germline V gene supplies CDR1 MGHDK and CDR2 SYGVNS. Inclusive of the bounding cysteine and phenylalanine, the CDR3 is 14 residues long. The DNA shown is the 42-base CDR3, in frame from base 1. The paper as a whole reports these results and caveats: Conclusive comparison of naive and antigen-experienced compartments was prevented by the profiling of bulk unsorted PBMCs. Because donor CMV infection status was unknown, age-related changes in expanded clonotypes were potentially confounded. The long-lived group showed more naive CD4+ T cells, fewer expanded clones and increased TCR diversity than the aged group, suggesting age selection. The percentage of naive T cells measured by flow cytometry correlated strongly with observed TCR beta diversity. Estimates of total diversity based on one million sequenced T cells were regarded as lower bounds and as underestimates. As age increased, observed TCR beta diversity per million T cells dropped in a roughly linear way, and a significant reduction was already evident by age roughly 40.

Systemically healthy Caucasian individuals from Russia, roughly 40 in total and aged roughly 6 to 100 years, were included as donors. Around 10 milliliters of peripheral blood were collected from each donor into EDTA-treated Vacutainer tubes. PBMCs were isolated by Ficoll-Paque density-gradient centrifugation, with at least 6 million obtained per sample. Trizol reagent was used to extract total RNA from PBMCs, with at least 6 micrograms per sample. For every donor, flow cytometry on a PBMC aliquot measured the percentage of naive CD45RAhigh/CD27high T cells. The sample holds many counts of this clonotype. Its antigen is currently not known. It has no much larger one-base neighbor in the sample; base qualities were not kept.

The sequence was obtained from an elderly woman in good health. Donor details come from another sample of the same person, matched by shared clones. Sequenced sample: blood. The receptor chain draws on TRBV25-1 and TRBJ2-7, with TRBD1 identical over 9 junction bases. CDR3 loop: CASNGGTGLDEQYF. The nucleotide sequence reads TGTGCCAGCAACGGAGGGACAGGGCTCGACGAGCAGTACTTC.